The rows below give T cell receptor beta chains drawn from one sample of a study of Ad26.COV2.S vaccination and SARS-CoV-2 variants. The method was immunoSEQ multiplex PCR; TCRdb's version includes in-frame clones alone and lacks a portion of them. The sample includes hundreds of thousands of clones, around 82% of them seen just once. The material was peripheral blood, obtained in a trial of Ad26.COV2.S vaccine versus placebo. These receptors were collected from a person aged 18-65 years who received the Ad26.COV2.S COVID-19 vaccine or a placebo. CDR3s include the opening cysteine and the closing phenylalanine or tryptophan. A D gene is named only where the DNA matches it firmly. The size entry is marked missing in some rows and otherwise reads once, few, many or a size class.

d_call	v_call	j_call	clone_size	cdr3_aa	cdr3_nt
NA	TRBV12-5	TRBJ2-3	NA	CASGSEGRTQYF	TGTGCTAGTGGCTCCGAGGGAAGGACGCAGTATTTT
NA	TRBV13	TRBJ2-7	NA	CASSLQGVGEQYF	TGTGCCAGCAGCTTACAGGGTGTTGGAGAGCAGTACTTC
NA	TRBV7-9	TRBJ1-2	NA	CASSLAEGGGSGYTF	TGTGCCAGCAGTCTAGCTGAGGGAGGTGGCTCTGGCTACACCTTC
TRBD1	TRBV3-1/TRBV3-2	TRBJ2-3	NA	CASRTGLSDTQYF	TGTGCCAGCAGGACAGGGCTGTCAGATACGCAGTATTTT
NA	TRBV30	TRBJ2-5	NA	CAWGIKETQYF	TGTGCCTGGGGGATAAAAGAGACCCAGTACTTC
NA	TRBV15	TRBJ2-1	NA	CATSRDDVADRSYNEQFF	TGTGCCACCAGCAGAGATGACGTAGCTGACCGATCCTACAATGAGCAGTTCTTC
NA	TRBV7-3	TRBJ1-2	NA	CASSFGTGIGYTF	TGTGCCAGCAGCTTCGGTACAGGGATCGGCTACACCTTC
NA	TRBV14	TRBJ2-3	NA	CASTSFRGDGTDTQYF	TGTGCCAGCACCTCTTTTAGGGGGGATGGCACAGATACGCAGTATTTT
NA	TRBV7-2	TRBJ1-1	few	CASSPLSYTEAFF	TGTGCCAGCAGCCCCCTCTCTTACACTGAAGCTTTCTTT
TRBD2	TRBV5-4	TRBJ2-3	NA	CASSPGGLAGFTDTQYF	TGTGCCAGCAGCCCAGGGGGACTAGCGGGATTCACAGATACGCAGTATTTT
NA	TRBV12-5	TRBJ1-1	NA	CASGKALGTEAFF	TGTGCTAGTGGTAAGGCCCTGGGGACTGAAGCTTTCTTT
NA	TRBV6-5	TRBJ2-1	NA	CASSYSLTAREQFF	TGTGCCAGCAGTTACTCTTTAACCGCTAGAGAGCAGTTCTTC
NA	TRBV5-6	TRBJ2-7	NA	CASSPPFGRYEQYF	TGTGCCAGCAGCCCCCCTTTCGGGCGTTACGAGCAGTACTTC